Each of the 17 T cell receptor beta chains below was sequenced from the same sample in a study of blood T cell repertoires in COVID-19. The protocol was immunoSEQ multiplex PCR, while the TCRdb copy is restricted to in-frame clones and leaves out a portion. The data hold 200,000 to 250,000 clones, with approximately 88% observed a single time. Sample: PBMCs or T cells enriched from blood (not recorded which). The receptor set was obtained from a woman in her 30s who had been exposed to COVID-19.

In its sample, this clone was seen once. The chain combines TRBV7-9 with TRBJ2-7, with 13 bases fitting TRBD2. Germline lookup yields CDR1 SEHNR and CDR2 FQNEAQ (reference sequence). This CDR3 comprises 17 residues. V dropped 3 bases and J dropped 1; count of bases not matched to a gene: 6. The CDR3 region has the DNA TGTGCCAGCAGCTTCGGGACTAGCGGGACGAGATCCTACGAGCAGTACTTC. This codes for CASSFGTSGTRSYEQYF.

The V gene is TRBV5-6, the J gene TRBJ2-2, with D maybe TRBD1 (7 bases). V lost 2 bases, J lost 8 bases, and 16 bases lay in between. In germline, CDR1 is SGHDT, CDR2 YYEEEE. There are 15 residues in the CDR3. The CDR3 DNA reads TGTGCCAGCAGCTTACGACAGGGACTCTCGGGGGAGCTGTTTTTT. Translating gives CASSLRQGLSGELFF.

The CDR3 DNA sequence: TGTGCCAGCAGACGGGGACAGCCCTACGAGCAGTACTTC. Protein product: CASRRGQPYEQYF. The chain uses TRBV27 and TRBJ2-7; 7 bases fit TRBD1. CDR3 length equals 13 residues. V shed 6 bases and J 2 bases; nucleotides not matched to a gene: 4. CDR1 and CDR2 (germline): MNHEY, SMNVEV (reference sequence).

The chain carries TRBV2 and TRBJ2-7; 8 bases agree with TRBD1. The CDR3 consists of 14 residues. After removal of 7 bases from V and 1 base from J, the junction contained 6 bases not matched to a gene. Germline CDR1 SNHLY, CDR2 FYNNEI. CDR3 nucleotide sequence: TGTGCCAGCACCTTGACAGGGGAGTCCTACGAGCAGTACTTC. Protein product: CASTLTGESYEQYF.

The chain recombines TRBV5-1 with TRBJ1-6; 7 bases match TRBD1. Trimming removed 4 bases from V and 10 bases from J; junction bases left unmatched: 11. Germline V gene lookup returns CDR1 SGHRS and CDR2 YFSETQ. The CDR3 covers 15 residues. The CDR3 coding sequence is TGCGCCAGCAGCCCCGAGACAGGGTGGAGATCACCCCTCCACTTT. It is translated as CASSPETGWRSPLHF.

This sequence joins TRBV10-1 and TRBJ1-1; 8 nucleotides align to TRBD1. Trimming cost V 8 bases and J 11 bases; bases outside gene matches: 7. CDR3 length: 11 residues. Germline V CDR1 and CDR2: WNHNN, SYGVQD (reference sequence). Here the CDR3 reads CASRQGARAFF. In DNA form, the CDR3 reads TGCGCCAGCCGGCAGGGGGCGCGGGCTTTCTTT.

The rearrangement links TRBV7-2 to TRBJ1-3, with 7 bases identical to TRBD1. J lost 0 bases, V lost 5 bases, and 7 bases had no gene match. CDR1 is SGHTA, CDR2 FQGNSA, per germline. This CDR3 comprises 16 residues. The CDR3 loop reads CASSLFTGDSGNTIYF. CDR3 bases: TGTGCCAGCAGCCTGTTCACAGGGGACTCTGGAAACACCATATATTTT.

The chain is built from TRBV6-5 and TRBJ2-7, with 7 bases lining up with TRBD1. This CDR3 region has 11 residues. Per the germline V gene, CDR1 is MNHEY and CDR2 is SVGAGI. After removal of 8 bases from V and 13 bases from J, the junction contained 11 bases not matched to a gene. The CDR3 DNA sequence: TGTGCCAGCTGCAAGGGGGCAGCCGTTTACTTC. Translating gives CASCKGAAVYF.

The chain is built from TRBV28 and TRBJ1-2, with a tentative D call TRBD1 (5 bases). This CDR3 comprises 15 residues. Per germline, CDR1 MDHEN and CDR2 SYDVKM. Trimming cost V 10 bases and J 8 bases, with 26 bases left between them. As DNA, the CDR3 is TGTGCCACGGGGGATGCCGGCAGGACCAGCCGGGGCTACACCTTC. It codes for CATGDAGRTSRGYTF.

This clone has a single count. This rearrangement joins TRBV2 to TRBJ1-1; D unresolved. Between the trimmed V and J ends, which lost 4 bases and 5 bases, there was a span of 14 bases. CDR3 length: 14 amino acids. Per germline, CDR1 SNHLY and CDR2 FYNNEI. DNA of the CDR3: TGTGCCAGCAGTGTCCCGTCGGGGTATACTGAAGCTTTCTTT. Amino acid sequence: CASSVPSGYTEAFF.

The chain has TRBV27 and TRBJ1-5; D gene ambiguous. Trimming pared 3 bases from V and 4 bases from J, leaving 10 bases between. The CDR3 is made up of 14 amino acids. CDR1 and CDR2 from the germline V gene are MNHEY and SMNVEV (reference sequence). CDR3 sequence (DNA): TGTGCCAGCAGTTTTTTACCCAGTAATCAGCCCCAGCATTTT. It is translated as CASSFLPSNQPQHF.

The rearrangement uses TRBV7-9 and TRBJ2-2; D remains ambiguous. This CDR3 has 16 amino acids. With 5 bases removed from V and 3 bases from J, the gap between germline ends came to 16 bases. The V gene's germline CDR1 is SEHNR and CDR2 FQNEAQ (reference sequence). CDR3 amino acids: CASSPGTTLYTGELFF. Written as DNA, the CDR3 is TGTGCCAGCAGCCCAGGAACAACCCTTTACACCGGGGAGCTGTTTTTT. The variable domain in full, completed from reference TRBV7-9 and TRBJ2-2, reads DTGVSQNPRHKITKRGQNVTFRCDPISEHNRLYWYRQTLGQGPEFLTYFQNEAQLEKSRLLSDRFSAERPKGSFSTLEIQRTEQGDSAMYLCASSPGTTLYTGELFFGEGSRLTVL.

The J gene is TRBJ1-1, the V gene TRBV6-2 or TRBV6-3, with D unclear. V dropped 2 bases and J dropped 0 bases, with 7 bases sitting between them. Per germline, CDR1 MNHEY and CDR2 SVGEGT. The CDR3 runs to 14 residues. The CDR3 spells CASSYPVMNTEAFF. The CDR3 bases are TGTGCCAGCAGTTACCCGGTCATGAACACTGAAGCTTTCTTT.

This rearrangement joins TRBV9 to TRBJ1-6; TRBD1 agrees at 7 bases. The CDR3 has 17 residues. Per the germline V gene, CDR1 is SGDLS and CDR2 is YYNGEE. Trimming at V came to 3 bases and at J to 0 bases, leaving 6 bases not matched to a gene. The CDR3 sequence: CASSETGISSYNSPLHF. CDR3 DNA sequence: TGTGCCAGCAGCGAGACAGGGATCAGCTCCTATAATTCACCCCTCCACTTT.

The chain employs TRBV6-5 and TRBJ1-4; 11 nucleotides line up with TRBD1. Per the germline V gene, CDR1 is MNHEY and CDR2 is SVGAGI. V trimming: 7 bases; J trimming: 8 bases; junction bases outside the gene matches: 9. This CDR3 has 15 amino acids. CDR3 in DNA: TGTGCCAGCACCGACATAGGGACAGGGGGAGAAAAACTGTTTTTT. Its protein product is CASTDIGTGGEKLFF.

This clone was seen a single time. This chain links TRBV7-2 with TRBJ2-7; D perhaps matches TRBD2 (6 bases). The germline gives CDR1 SGHTA, CDR2 FQGNSA. Trimming shortened V by 3 bases and J by 0 bases, and 12 bases separated the two germline ends. The CDR3 totals 15 residues. CDR3 nucleotides: TGTGCCAGCAGCTTCGGTGCGGGATTCTCCTACGAGCAGTACTTC. Amino acids: CASSFGAGFSYEQYF.

The rearrangement uses TRBV7-2 and TRBJ2-7; maybe TRBD1 (5 bases). CDR1 is SGHTA, CDR2 FQGNSA, per germline. With 1 base removed from V and 7 bases from J, the gap between germline ends came to 20 bases. The CDR3 sequence is 16 residues long. CDR3 region: CASSLVAQGWLREQYF. CDR3 DNA sequence: TGTGCCAGCAGCTTAGTCGCGCAGGGCTGGTTAAGAGAGCAGTACTTC. The whole variable domain, filled in from reference TRBV7-2 and TRBJ2-7, reads GAGVSQSPSNKVTEKGKDVELRCDPISGHTALYWYRQSLGQGLEFLIYFQGNSAPDKSGLPSDRFSAERTGGSVSTLTIQRTQQEDSAVYLCASSLVAQGWLREQYFGPGTRLTVT.